This TCR beta chain is from a study of pediatric ulcerative colitis. With respect to this clone: Its antigen is not known.

Trimming cost V 4 bases and J 6 bases, with 17 bases left between them. CDR1 and CDR2 from the germline V gene are SGDLS and YYNGEE. The CDR3 sequence is 14 residues long. Study results and caveats: Clonal expansions reduced rectal repertoire diversity in acute severe colitis.

Only in-frame clones appear in the TCRdb table, and some are missing; sequencing was by immunoSEQ multiplex PCR. This sample carries some 5,000 clones, approximately 90% of them seen once, and the ten largest clones take approximately 1.2%. The receptor was derived from a boy under 18 who was a control in a study of pediatric ulcerative colitis. The material sequenced was blood. The V gene is TRBV9, the J gene TRBJ2-7, with a weak D call TRBD1 (5 bases). The CDR3: CASSSQGGSSEQYF. In DNA form, the CDR3 reads TGTGCCAGCAGCAGCCAGGGCGGATCATCCGAGCAGTACTTC.